This T cell receptor (beta chain) emerged from a study of beta chain features in type 1 diabetes (dated by TCRdb to between 2017 and 2018). Describing the broader study: Mean age, gender distribution, total cell number and subset yield did not differ between patients and healthy donors. A total of some 110 million sorted cells were examined across all samples, and a strong correlation was observed between cell number per subset and RNA yield. Regulatory and stem cell-like memory subsets were isolated from only 8 patients and about 8 healthy donors, whereas naive and central memory subsets came from all 30 or so donors. In the study, recently diagnosed type 1 diabetes patients and matched healthy donors were compared on the TCRB repertoires of their sorted circulating CD4+ T cell subsets. Points the paper makes about the study in general: A moderate but significant shortening of TCRB CDR3 length was observed in type 1 diabetes patients in all four CD4+ subsets. PCR may preferentially amplify shorter templates, but because patient and control samples were amplified and corrected together, any resulting skew would affect both groups equally. Because cDNA was sequenced instead of genomic DNA, activated cells with high expression could be over-represented, although the groups did not differ in activation or CD3 levels. Patients with type 1 diabetes made fewer insertions and deleted more nucleotides at VDJ recombination sites, implying thymic rearrangement abnormalities. Naive, central memory and regulatory TCRB repertoires appeared more similar among patients than among healthy donors. Because small numbers of individuals were included in the HLA sub-analyses, any influence of HLA type on TCRB rearrangement was left unresolved.

In regard to this clone: Its antigen is still unknown. No qualities accompany the bases; no much larger clone lies one base away.

The High Capacity cDNA Reverse Transcription Kit was used to reverse transcribe all of the isolated RNA, meaning that expressed TCRB transcripts were what got sequenced. Deep immunoSEQ sequencing was applied to naive, central memory and regulatory T cell samples, giving an average of about 3.7 million total reads per sample. After sorted cells were lysed in RLT buffer, RNA was extracted with DNase-treated RNeasy Micro or Mini kits, with the choice depending on cell number. To prevent cross-contamination, each cell subset was processed individually, whereas patient and healthy donor samples were processed jointly. Using the immunoSEQ multiplex PCR, TCRB sequences were amplified from cDNA into 87-bp fragments spanning the CDR3 region. Sequencing of the amplicons was performed on the Illumina HiSeq platform. The authors processed their data as follows. Synthetic template baselines were used to correct PCR bias computationally, reads within Hamming distance 2 were collapsed, and singletons that could not be merged were discarded. Reads were aligned against IMGT to assign V, D and J genes, CDR3 length and insertions or deletions at six rearrangement sites. Within each subset, clonotype counts were normalized to the number of sorted cells before true diversity and Gini coefficients were calculated with the tcR R package. Repertoire sharing was quantified using the overlap coefficient calculated on TCRB nucleotide sequences. As a proxy for the pre-selection repertoire, out-of-frame TCRB sequences from naive cells were analyzed. Not all clones reach the TCRdb copy of this immuneACCESS table, which keeps in-frame sequences only. Checked studies attribute under half of the gap to unresolved V genes and leave the rest unexplained. The DNA gave D and trimming, while V, J and clone size come from that table. The sample data list about half a million clones, and 25% to 35% of these were observed just once. About 0.06% of the sample rests with the top ten.

There are 15 amino acids in the CDR3, from cysteine to phenylalanine inclusive. The only DNA kept is the CDR3, 45 bases in frame from the first base. V and J lose 1 base and 0 bases, and a span of 13 bases separates them. Via the germline V gene (reference sequence), CDR1 is GTSNPN and CDR2 SVGIG. Each donor gave one peripheral blood draw, around 0.12 L on average, collected into heparinised tubes. A BD FACSAria II was used to sort naive, central memory, regulatory and stem cell-like memory CD4+ T cells with a panel that included CD45RO, CCR7, CD25, CD127, CD95 and CD27. A purity above 95% was achieved for all sorted populations. Right away, PBMCs were isolated by Lymphoprep density gradient centrifugation and were stained directly, with no culture step. Samples were stained and sorted in pairs, with one healthy donor and one patient per experiment, so that batch effects were minimized.

The sequence joins TRBV30 to TRBJ2-7; the D gene is not confidently resolved. This receptor was obtained from a man aged 18 to 30 in good health. Sequences were obtained from naive CD4+ T cells from blood. The sample's cell subset or site label, in plain terms: true naive CD4+ T cells. For the CDR3, the sequence is CAWSAPPGGSYEQYF. At the DNA level, the sequence is TGTGCCTGGAGTGCCCCGCCCGGCGGCTCCTACGAGCAGTACTTC.